These 27 T cell receptor beta chains share one sample of origin, sequenced in a study of blood T cell repertoires in COVID-19. The method was immunoSEQ multiplex PCR; TCRdb's version includes in-frame clones alone and lacks a portion of them. In the table there are 150,000 to 200,000 clones, 60% to 80% of which are singletons. The sample comprised peripheral blood. Source of these receptors: a man in his sixties or seventies with acute or convalescent COVID-19.

By frequency in the sample, this clone is medium-sized (0.01 to 0.1%). The J gene is TRBJ1-2, the V gene TRBV7-9; D possibly corresponds to TRBD1 (5 bases). With 1 base removed from V and 2 bases from J, the gap between germline ends came to 11 bases. This CDR3 is built from 15 residues. Germline V gene lookup returns CDR1 SEHNR and CDR2 FQNEAQ (reference sequence). CDR3 protein: CASSLGIAGNYGYTF. The CDR3 DNA sequence: TGTGCCAGCAGCTTAGGGATTGCAGGGAACTATGGCTACACCTTC.

The chain carries TRBV12-5 and TRBJ2-1, with 8 nucleotides matching TRBD2. Germline CDR1 LGHNT, CDR2 FRNRAP. The CDR3 length is 17 residues. V gave up 2 bases and J gave up 4 bases; unmatched junction bases: 10. The CDR3 DNA is TGTGCTAGTGGTTTGCCTATAGCGGGAAATCTATACAATGAGCAGTTCTTC. This translates into CASGLPIAGNLYNEQFF.

The chain couples TRBV28 to TRBJ2-1; 7 nucleotides align to TRBD2. Germline V gene data show CDR1 as MDHEN and CDR2 as SYDVKM. V lost 3 bases to trimming and J lost 10 bases; unmatched junction nucleotides: 9. This CDR3 has 14 amino acids. CDR3 loop: CASSFRGRAGEQFF. The CDR3 DNA follows: TGTGCCAGCAGTTTTAGAGGGAGGGCCGGGGAGCAGTTCTTC.

The chain carries TRBV30 and TRBJ2-1; TRBD2 agrees at 8 bases. This CDR3 has 16 residues. Germline CDR1 and CDR2: GTSNPN and SVGIG (reference sequence). V lost 2 bases, J lost 6 bases, and 12 bases stayed unmatched. This CDR3 reads CAWSSTGTRGGNEQFF. In nucleotides, the CDR3 is TGTGCCTGGAGTTCCACCGGGACTAGAGGTGGCAATGAGCAGTTCTTC.

The chain carries TRBV4-1 and TRBJ2-3; 9 nucleotides match TRBD2. The germline V gene has CDR1 MGHRA and CDR2 YSYEKL. The V segment lost 1 base and the J segment 1 base; nucleotides outside the gene matches: 9. The length of the CDR3 is 18 residues. The CDR3 sequence: CASSQVGSGGRRTDTQYF. CDR3 DNA: TGCGCCAGCAGCCAAGTAGGTAGCGGGGGCCGACGCACAGATACGCAGTATTTT.

J is TRBJ2-2 and V is TRBV7-2; the match to TRBD1 covers 10 bases. V shed 10 bases, J shed 5 bases, and the junction held 7 bases outside the gene matches. This CDR3 is 14 amino acids long. Per germline, CDR1 SGHTA and CDR2 FQGNSA. CDR3 nucleotides: TGTGCCAAAGCGACAGGGGGCAGAACCGGGGAGCTGTTTTTT. Its protein is CAKATGGRTGELFF.

This clone is a singleton in its sample. This chain links TRBV21-1 with TRBJ2-2; the tabulated D call, TRBD2, remains unverified against the DNA. TRBV21-1 is listed as a pseudogene. The CDR3 spans 17 residues. This CDR3 reads CASSKIRGALNTGELFF. Here the CDR3 DNA reads TGTGCCAGCAGCAAAATTCGGGGGGCCTTGAACACCGGGGAGCTGTTTTTT.

The rearrangement joins TRBV9 to TRBJ1-3; the D is unclear. This CDR3 spans 16 amino acids. V was trimmed by 0 bases and J by 0 bases, leaving 10 bases between them. Germline V gives CDR1 SGDLS, CDR2 YYNGEE. This chain's CDR3 is CASSVGTAFSGNTIYF. The DNA of the CDR3 is TGTGCCAGCAGCGTAGGAACAGCATTCTCTGGAAACACCATATATTTT.

J is TRBJ1-6 and V is TRBV4-1; 10 positions agree with TRBD1. The CDR3 is 16 amino acids. Germline assignment: CDR1 MGHRA and CDR2 YSYEKL. J gave up 6 bases and V 2 bases, and 4 bases lay outside the gene matches. The CDR3 DNA reads as TGCGCCAGCAGCCAAACCGGGACAGGGGTTAATTCACCCCTCCACTTT. Protein product: CASSQTGTGVNSPLHF.

This clone was seen only a few times. The chain uses TRBV4-1 and TRBJ1-5; D not certain. This CDR3 comprises 14 residues. V lost 1 base and J 15 bases, leaving 19 bases between the germline ends. Germline V gene sequence: CDR1 MGHRA, CDR2 YSYEKL. The DNA of the CDR3 is TGCGCCAGCAGCCAAGGTAGTGACCCCAGGATGAGGCATTTT. Translated, it gives CASSQGSDPRMRHF.

This sequence joins TRBV7-2 and TRBJ1-4, with 9 bases lining up with TRBD1. The CDR3 runs to 14 residues. The germline V gene has CDR1 SGHTA and CDR2 FQGNSA. Losses at the gene ends were 6 bases for V and 8 bases for J; bases not matched to a gene: 7. The chain's CDR3 is CASSPGQGREKLFF. CDR3 DNA sequence: TGTGCCAGCAGTCCTGGACAGGGGAGGGAAAAACTGTTTTTT.

The chain employs TRBV2 and TRBJ2-5, with D uncertain. Trimming removed 3 bases from V and 1 base from J, with 9 bases in between. Per germline, CDR1 SNHLY and CDR2 FYNNEI. CDR3 size: 14 residues. The CDR3 nucleotides read TGTGCCAGCAGTGACTTTAGCTCCCAAGAGACCCAGTACTTC. It codes for CASSDFSSQETQYF.

The chain carries TRBV6-4 and TRBJ2-2; a possible D gene is TRBD1 (5 bases). Germline CDR1 reads MRHNA; CDR2 reads SNTAGT. The CDR3 length is 16 residues. With 2 bases removed from V and 6 bases from J, the gap between germline ends came to 16 bases. Written as DNA, the CDR3 is TGTGCCAGCAGTGACATTTATCGTAGGGGTGCCGGGGAGCTGTTTTTT. Translating gives CASSDIYRRGAGELFF.

V usage is TRBV5-4 and J usage is TRBJ2-5; TRBD2 aligns across 11 bases. Per germline, CDR1 SGHNT and CDR2 YYREEE (reference sequence). Trimming cost V 4 bases and J 5 bases; bases outside gene matches: 7. The CDR3 has 15 amino acids. CDR3 sequence reads: CASSRSGGAEETQYF. The CDR3 bases are TGTGCCAGCAGCCGTAGCGGGGGGGCCGAGGAGACCCAGTACTTC.

The chain uses TRBV11-1 and TRBJ2-7; D call uncertain. The V and J ends lost 5 bases and 6 bases respectively, with 8 bases between them. The CDR3 runs 11 residues. Germline V gene sequence: CDR1 SGHAT, CDR2 FQDESV (reference sequence). CDR3 sequence (DNA): TGTGCCAGCAGCCTCCTCGGCGAGCAGTACTTC. Encoded protein: CASSLLGEQYF.

There are a few counts of this clone. This rearrangement joins TRBV30 to TRBJ1-1, with 9 bases that match TRBD1. Trimming took 8 bases from V and 4 from J; bases not matched to a gene: 5. Looked up from germline, CDR1 is GTSNPN and CDR2 is SVGIG (reference sequence). The CDR3 loop spans 12 amino acids. CDR3: CARTTGGTEAFF. CDR3 bases: TGTGCCCGGACGACAGGGGGCACTGAAGCTTTCTTT.

The V call is TRBV3-1 (or the pseudogene TRBV3-2), the J call TRBJ1-1, with D possibly TRBD1 on 6 matching bases. The V gene's germline CDR1 is LGHDT and CDR2 YNNKEL (reference sequence). The CDR3 runs 14 residues. Deletions cut 5 bases from V and 5 bases from J, with 15 bases between. Written as DNA, the CDR3 is TGTGCCAGCAGCGCAATCTCCCAGGGGACTGAAGCTTTCTTT. Its protein product is CASSAISQGTEAFF.

V usage is TRBV27 and J usage is TRBJ2-1, with TRBD1 as a possible D gene (5 bases). The ends were cut back, 4 bases at V and 2 bases at J, with 6 bases in the middle. CDR3 size: 13 residues. The germline V gene has CDR1 MNHEY and CDR2 SMNVEV (reference sequence). CDR3 region: CASSWTTYNEQFF. In DNA form, the CDR3 reads TGTGCCAGCAGTTGGACAACCTACAATGAGCAGTTCTTC.

The chain carries TRBV27 and TRBJ2-3, with 7 nucleotides matching TRBD2. Germline CDR1 reads MNHEY; CDR2 reads SMNVEV (reference sequence). The CDR3 runs to 15 residues. V shed 11 bases and J 5 bases; nucleotides not matched to a gene: 16. The CDR3 DNA sequence: TGTGCCTCCTCGTGGGGAACTAGCGCTGGAGATACGCAGTATTTT. Translating gives CASSWGTSAGDTQYF.

V is TRBV24-1 and J is TRBJ2-7, with D possibly being TRBD2 (6 bases). Germline V CDR1 and CDR2: KGHDR, SFDVKD. V was trimmed by 9 bases and J by 2 bases, leaving 19 bases between them. The CDR3 spans 15 residues. The CDR3 protein is CATAPTGTSTYEQYF. For the CDR3, the DNA is TGTGCCACCGCACCTACGGGGACTTCCACCTACGAGCAGTACTTC.

The J gene is TRBJ2-7, the V gene TRBV4-2, with 7 bases that match TRBD1. The V gene end was trimmed by 5 bases and the J gene end by 3 bases; junction bases not matched to a gene: 7. Germline V gene data show CDR1 as LGHNA and CDR2 as YNFKEQ. The CDR3 runs 14 residues. For the CDR3, the DNA is TGTGCCAGCAGCTCCCGGGACAGTAGCTACGAGCAGTACTTC. Translating gives CASSSRDSSYEQYF.

The chain is built from TRBV28 and TRBJ1-3, with 7 bases fitting TRBD1. V trimming: 8 bases; J trimming: 2 bases; junction bases outside the gene matches: 6. The V gene's germline CDR1 is MDHEN and CDR2 SYDVKM. The CDR3 sequence is 14 residues long. The chain's CDR3 is CASGTGTAGNTIYF. CDR3 nucleotide sequence: TGTGCCAGCGGTACCGGGACAGCTGGAAACACCATATATTTT.

The chain joins TRBV7-9 to TRBJ1-2; D ambiguous. The CDR3 has 15 amino acids. Germline values: CDR1 SEHNR, CDR2 FQNEAQ (reference sequence). Trimming removed 4 bases at V and 6 bases at J, with 18 bases between. DNA for the CDR3: TGTGCCAGCAGCTCCCGTAGGGAGGGCGCAGATGGCTACACCTTC. This translates into CASSSRREGADGYTF.

The chain recombines TRBV9 with TRBJ1-2, with TRBD1 matching 11 bases. Germline loops: CDR1 SGDLS, CDR2 YYNGEE. Germline trimming cut 4 bases from V and 3 bases from J; bases unmatched to any gene: 5. This CDR3 has 15 residues. In DNA form, the CDR3 reads TGTGCCAGCAGCCGATCGGGACAGGGGGACTATGGCTACACCTTC. Its protein product is CASSRSGQGDYGYTF.

Here the CDR3 DNA reads TGTGCCAGCAGCCCAAGACTAGCTTCACTTCCCAACACCGGGGAGCTGTTTTTT. Protein: CASSPRLASLPNTGELFF. The chain recombines TRBV5-4 with TRBJ2-2; TRBD2 matches 7 bases. The CDR3 extends over 18 amino acids. Losses at the gene ends were 4 bases for V and 2 bases for J; bases not matched to a gene: 14. Germline-derived CDR1 and CDR2 are SGHNT and YYREEE (reference sequence).

The chain uses TRBV19 and TRBJ2-4; 11 bases agree with TRBD2. V shed 2 bases and J 0 bases; nucleotides not matched to a gene: 3. This CDR3 has 17 amino acids. The germline V gene has CDR1 LNHDA and CDR2 SQIVND (reference sequence). CDR3: CASSILAGGLAKNIQYF. DNA for the CDR3: TGTGCCAGTAGTATACTAGCGGGAGGTCTAGCCAAAAACATTCAGTACTTC.

J is TRBJ2-1 and V is TRBV28; 7 bases map to TRBD2. The germline gives CDR1 MDHEN, CDR2 SYDVKM. Trimming took 6 bases from V and 0 from J; bases not matched to a gene: 5. The CDR3 is made up of 15 amino acids. The CDR3 coding sequence is TGTGCCAGCAGGTCGGGGGGTAACTCCTACAATGAGCAGTTCTTC. It yields the protein CASRSGGNSYNEQFF.